A single sample is the source of the 29 T cell receptor beta chains below, sequenced in a study of T cell responses to AZD1222 COVID-19 vaccine (dated by TCRdb to about 2021). The time point label for this specimen denotes: baseline before first vaccination. To prepare the library, the immunoSEQ multiplex PCR assay was applied. TCRdb provides this immuneACCESS table in a form limited to in-frame rearrangements. Some clones are lacking; in checked studies, under half of them reflect an unresolved V gene, and why the rest are absent is not known. This sample comprises approximately 70,000 clones, 65% to 90% of them detected only once. The ten biggest clones cover less than 6.5% of the sample. The material sequenced was peripheral blood, taken on day 0 of AZD1222 vaccination. Receptors were obtained from an adult in good health.

The chain couples TRBV3-1 (or the pseudogene TRBV3-2) to TRBJ1-4; 8 nucleotides line up with TRBD1. The CDR3 contains 16 residues. With V trimmed by 5 bases and J by 0 bases, 5 bases remained unmatched. Germline V CDR1 and CDR2: LGHDT, YNNKEL (reference sequence). As DNA, the CDR3 is TGTGCCAGCAGCGACAGGGGCGCCGCAACTAATGAAAAACTGTTTTTT. It yields the protein CASSDRGAATNEKLFF.

The V and J genes are TRBV7-3 and TRBJ2-5, with D tentatively TRBD2 (5 bases). Germline lookup yields CDR1 SGHTA and CDR2 FQGTGA. The V end lost 5 bases, the J end lost 2 bases, and 9 bases lay between the germline ends. The CDR3 runs 13 residues. The CDR3 loop reads CASSTGVQETQYF. Written as DNA, the CDR3 is TGTGCCAGCAGCACCGGGGTTCAAGAGACCCAGTACTTC.

Concerning this clone itself: One end of the junction fails to match germline, which may point to a read error. The V and J genes are TRBV20-1 and TRBJ2-5; D gene unclear. Germline CDR1 and CDR2: DFQATT and SNEGSKA (reference sequence). The CDR3 is 11 amino acids. In DNA form, the CDR3 reads TGCAGCGCTACACAGAGGGAGACCCAGTACTTC. Amino acid sequence: CSATQRETQYF.

The rearrangement uses TRBV10-1 and TRBJ2-7, with TRBD1 identical over 9 bases. This CDR3 has 14 amino acids. Germline assignment: CDR1 WNHNN and CDR2 SYGVQD (reference sequence). The V segment lost 10 bases and the J segment 7 bases; nucleotides outside the gene matches: 14. The CDR3 region has the DNA TGCGCCACCGTTTTGAAGGACAGGGGTTGGGAGCAGTACTTC. The encoded protein is CATVLKDRGWEQYF.

This chain uses TRBV2 with TRBJ1-1; D unclear. There are 13 residues in the CDR3. V lost 4 bases and J lost 7, with 13 bases in between. Germline V gives CDR1 SNHLY, CDR2 FYNNEI. The CDR3 DNA is TGTGCCAGCAGTGTGTCCGGCTATAGTGAAGCTTTCTTT. Its protein is CASSVSGYSEAFF.

The rearrangement links TRBV15 to TRBJ1-2, with D possibly TRBD1 on 5 matching bases. CDR1 LNHNV and CDR2 YYDKDF come from the germline V gene (reference sequence). The CDR3 runs 15 residues. Trimming removed 3 bases at V and 4 bases at J, with 15 bases between. The CDR3 DNA reads as TGTGCCACCAGCAGGGGGACGACAGCGGGCTATGGCTACACCTTC. It is translated as CATSRGTTAGYGYTF. Looking up the rest from reference TRBV15 and TRBJ1-2 gives the full variable domain: DAMVIQNPRYQVTQFGKPVTLSCSQTLNHNVMYWYQQKSSQAPKLLFHYYDKDFNNEADTPDNFQSRRPNTSFCFLDIRSPGLGDTAMYLCATSRGTTAGYGYTFGSGTRLTVV.

The table lists this clone with a count of one. The gene calls are TRBV7-9 and TRBJ1-1; 8 positions agree with TRBD1. The CDR3 runs 15 residues. V was clipped by 1 base and J by 5 bases; unmatched bases: 6. In germline, CDR1 is SEHNR, CDR2 FQNEAQ (reference sequence). As DNA, the CDR3 is TGTGCCAGCAGCTTAGGGGGGACAGGCGGTACTGAAGCTTTCTTT. Translated: CASSLGGTGGTEAFF.

A word on this clone: A read error may produce the germline difference seen at one junction end. The rearrangement uses TRBV6-2 or TRBV6-3 and TRBJ2-3, with 11 bases matching TRBD1. The CDR3 loop spans 14 amino acids. Germline V gene data show CDR1 as MNHEY and CDR2 as SVGEGT. The CDR3 coding sequence is TGTGCCAGCAGTACCCCAGGACAGGGGGCTAGTTCGGATTTT. The encoded protein is CASSTPGQGASSDF.

CDR3 amino acids: CASSSPGGGKPNTGELFF. The CDR3 DNA reads as TGTGCCAGCAGCTCTCCCGGCGGGGGCAAACCGAACACCGGGGAGCTGTTTTTT. The rearrangement links TRBV5-4 to TRBJ2-2; TRBD2 might be the D (7 bases). The CDR3 is 18 residues long. The V end was cut by 3 bases, the J end by 0 bases, with 18 bases between. Germline CDR1 and CDR2: SGHNT and YYREEE (reference sequence). The complete variable domain, with remaining parts taken from reference TRBV5-4 and TRBJ2-2, reads ETGVTQSPTHLIKTRGQQVTLRCSSQSGHNTVSWYQQALGQGPQFIFQYYREEENGRGNFPPRFSGLQFPNYSSELNVNALELDDSALYLCASSSPGGGKPNTGELFFGEGSRLTVL.

The rearrangement links TRBV3-1 (or the pseudogene TRBV3-2) to TRBJ1-4; a possible D gene is TRBD1 (6 bases). CDR3 length: 13 amino acids. Trimming removed 6 bases from V and 7 bases from J, with 12 bases in between. CDR1 and CDR2 (germline): LGHDT, YNNKEL (reference sequence). The CDR3 reads CASRYQGSEKLFF. The CDR3 DNA reads as TGTGCCAGCAGGTACCAGGGGAGTGAAAAACTGTTTTTT.

The CDR3, as DNA: TGCAGCGTCCTACAGGGGGCGCGAGCTTATGGCTACACCTTC. Protein: CSVLQGARAYGYTF. This chain uses TRBV29-1 with TRBJ1-2; 9 nucleotides align to TRBD1. J lost 5 bases, V lost 6 bases, and 10 bases had no gene match. Per the germline V gene, CDR1 is SQVTM and CDR2 is ANQGSEA. This CDR3 has 14 residues. Using reference TRBV29-1 and TRBJ1-2 for the parts outside the CDR3, the full variable domain is SAVISQKPSRDICQRGTSLTIQCQVDSQVTMMFWYRQQPGQSLTLIATANQGSEATYESGFVIDKFPISRPNLTFSTLTVSNMSPEDSSIYLCSVLQGARAYGYTFGSGTRLTVV.

This clone has only one observation. CDR3 coding DNA: TGTGCCAGCAGCGTATCTACGGGGGGACCAACGGAAGAGACCCAGTACTTC. Amino acids: CASSVSTGGPTEETQYF. J is TRBJ2-5 and V is TRBV7-7; 7 positions agree with TRBD2. The CDR3 has 17 residues. In germline, CDR1 is SSHAT, CDR2 FNYEAQ (reference sequence). The trim removed 5 bases at V and 3 bases at J, leaving 15 bases unmatched.

The chain recombines TRBV19 with TRBJ2-3, with a possible D match to TRBD1 (7 bases). The CDR3 sequence is 16 residues long. V was clipped by 3 bases and J by 1 base, with 14 bases between them. CDR1 and CDR2 (germline): LNHDA, SQIVND (reference sequence). This CDR3 is CASSIRRGQGTDTQYF. In DNA, the CDR3 is TGTGCCAGTAGTATTAGGAGGGGGCAAGGCACAGATACGCAGTATTTT.

The V gene is TRBV10-3, the J gene TRBJ2-5; D call uncertain. V dropped 8 bases and J dropped 5 bases, with 15 bases sitting between them. This CDR3 has 13 residues. From germline, CDR1 is ENHRY and CDR2 SYGVKD. The CDR3, as DNA: TGTGCCATCTCGATGGGGAAGGCTGAGACCCAGTACTTC. Its protein product is CAISMGKAETQYF.

This chain uses TRBV3-1 (or the pseudogene TRBV3-2) with TRBJ2-5; D could derive from TRBD1 or TRBD2 (5 bases each). V shed 4 bases and J shed 5 bases, with 11 bases lying between them. The CDR3 extends over 13 amino acids. Germline loops: CDR1 LGHDT, CDR2 YNNKEL (reference sequence). The CDR3 spells CASSPTWGETQYF. For the CDR3, the DNA is TGTGCCAGCAGCCCGACTTGGGGGGAGACCCAGTACTTC.

This clone was seen just once. This rearrangement joins TRBV4-3 to TRBJ2-7; the D call may be TRBD1 or TRBD2 (5 bases each). Trimming left V 5 bases short and J 4 bases short, with 12 bases between. CDR3 length: 13 residues. Germline CDR1 is LGHNA and CDR2 is YSLEER. The CDR3 protein is CASSFRGGYEQYF. CDR3 DNA sequence: TGCGCCAGCAGCTTTCGTGGGGGATACGAGCAGTACTTC.

The gene calls are TRBV20-1 and TRBJ1-1; no clear D. The germline V and J ends were trimmed by 3 bases and 4 bases, with 12 bases remaining between them. The CDR3 is 13 residues long. Germline V gene data show CDR1 as DFQATT and CDR2 as SNEGSKA (reference sequence). CDR3 bases: TGCAGTGCTAGTAAAAGCGTGACCACTGAAGCTTTCTTT. Encoded protein: CSASKSVTTEAFF.

The rearrangement links TRBV29-1 to TRBJ1-2, with D perhaps matching TRBD1 (5 bases). Trimming cost V 0 bases and J 6 bases, with 8 bases left between them. The CDR3 runs to 12 residues. Germline assignment: CDR1 SQVTM and CDR2 ANQGSEA. The CDR3 protein is CSVEDVGDGYTF. For the CDR3, the DNA is TGCAGCGTTGAAGATGTAGGGGATGGCTACACCTTC.

CDR3: CATSGGGQNIQYF. The CDR3 nucleotides are TGTGCCACCAGTGGAGGGGGGCAGAACATTCAGTACTTC. V gene TRBV24-1 combines with J gene TRBJ2-4; D is tentatively TRBD1 or TRBD2 (6 bases each). Trimming left V 5 bases short and J 7 bases short, with 11 bases between. The CDR3 length is 13 residues. The germline V gene encodes CDR1 KGHDR and CDR2 SFDVKD.

The V gene is TRBV5-1, the J gene TRBJ2-7; maybe TRBD1 (5 bases). CDR1 and CDR2 (germline): SGHRS, YFSETQ. CDR3 size: 16 residues. Trimming cost V 0 bases and J 2 bases, with 15 bases left between them. The CDR3 region has the DNA TGCGCCAGCAGCTTGGGGGGCCAGGGAATTCCCTACGAGCAGTACTTC. It is translated as CASSLGGQGIPYEQYF.

A few counts support this clone. The gene calls are TRBV9 and TRBJ1-6; the D is unclear. V lost 4 bases, J lost 8 bases, and 10 bases lay in between. The CDR3 is 13 residues long. Germline loops: CDR1 SGDLS, CDR2 YYNGEE. Here the CDR3 reads CASSPRGDSPLHF. The CDR3 DNA sequence: TGTGCCAGCAGCCCTCGAGGCGATTCACCCCTCCACTTT.

The chain employs TRBV9 and TRBJ1-1, with D unresolved. Germline CDR1 SGDLS, CDR2 YYNGEE. V shed 0 bases and J shed 1 base, with 4 bases lying between them. The CDR3 length is 13 residues. CDR3 coding DNA: TGTGCCAGCAGCGTAGGATCGAACACTGAAGCTTTCTTT. Translating it yields CASSVGSNTEAFF. The full variable domain, completed using reference TRBV9 and TRBJ1-1, is DSGVTQTPKHLITATGQRVTLRCSPRSGDLSVYWYQQSLDQGLQFLIQYYNGEERAKGNILERFSAQQFPDLHSELNLSSLELGDSALYFCASSVGSNTEAFFGQGTRLTVV.

The chain joins TRBV24-1 to TRBJ2-3; no definite D call. Germline V lookup: CDR1 KGHDR, CDR2 SFDVKD. V lost 0 bases and J lost 6, with 6 bases in between. This CDR3 spans 13 amino acids. Here the CDR3 DNA reads TGTGCCACCAGTGATTTGCTTGTCGATACGCAGTATTTT. Protein sequence: CATSDLLVDTQYF.

The chain combines TRBV4-3 with TRBJ1-1; 11 nucleotides match TRBD1. Germline CDR1 reads LGHNA; CDR2 reads YSLEER. This CDR3 contains 15 residues. V dropped 3 bases and J dropped 10; count of bases not matched to a gene: 10. The DNA of the CDR3 is TGCGCCAGCAGCCAGCGAAACCGTGGGACAGGGGGAGCTTTCTTT. This encodes CASSQRNRGTGGAFF.

V and J are TRBV7-6 and TRBJ2-7; TRBD1 agrees at 11 bases. CDR1 SGHVS and CDR2 FNYEAQ come from the germline V gene. Trimming cost V 2 bases and J 5 bases; bases outside gene matches: 5. This CDR3 contains 15 residues. The CDR3 loop is CASSLTRTGGDEQYF. The CDR3 DNA reads TGTGCCAGCAGCTTAACCAGGACAGGGGGCGACGAGCAGTACTTC. Based on the CDR3 plus reference TRBV7-6 and TRBJ2-7, the full variable domain is GAGVSQSPRYKVTKRGQDVALRCDPISGHVSLYWYRQALGQGPEFLTYFNYEAQQDKSGLPNDRFSAERPEGSISTLTIQRTEQRDSAMYRCASSLTRTGGDEQYFGPGTRLTVT.

The V and J genes are TRBV11-3 and TRBJ2-5, with 11 positions matching TRBD1. The CDR3 extends over 17 amino acids. In germline, CDR1 is SGHNT, CDR2 YENEEA. The J segment lost 4 bases and the V segment lost 3 bases, leaving 10 bases of the junction unmatched. In DNA form, the CDR3 reads TGTGCCAGCAGCTTTTTTCGGACAGGGGGCATAGGAGAGACCCAGTACTTC. Translating it yields CASSFFRTGGIGETQYF.

The CDR3 loop reads CAWSVPGFNQPQHF. The CDR3 coding sequence is TGTGCCTGGAGTGTACCAGGGTTTAATCAGCCCCAGCATTTT. This rearrangement joins TRBV30 to TRBJ1-5; tentative D call: TRBD1 (5 bases). The CDR3 length is 14 residues. V was pared by 0 bases and J by 4 bases, with 10 bases between. Germline assignment: CDR1 GTSNPN and CDR2 SVGIG (reference sequence).

The rearrangement uses TRBV11-3 and TRBJ1-2; TRBD1 matches 7 bases. Germline lookup yields CDR1 SGHNT and CDR2 YENEEA. This CDR3 has 16 residues. The V gene end was trimmed by 3 bases and the J gene end by 0 bases; junction bases not matched to a gene: 7. The CDR3 nucleotides are TGTGCCAGCAGCTTGGGACAGTTCTTCCCTAACTATGGCTACACCTTC. It translates to CASSLGQFFPNYGYTF.

The chain recombines TRBV6-6 with TRBJ2-7, with 7 bases matching TRBD1. Germline V CDR1 and CDR2: MNHNY, SVGAGI (reference sequence). The V segment lost 8 bases and the J segment 6 bases; nucleotides outside the gene matches: 10. The CDR3 totals 13 residues. CDR3 region: CASAGTERVEQYF. The CDR3 nucleotides read TGTGCCAGCGCCGGGACAGAAAGGGTCGAGCAGTACTTC.